The TCR beta chain described here comes from a study of tumor and adjacent non-tumor tissue in lung cancer. On the study more broadly: There were some 12 adenocarcinoma, 2 squamous cell carcinoma and 1 small cell lung cancer cases. Each sample yielded millions of productive TCRbeta reads on average.

TCRbeta libraries were built with three rounds of nested PCR, modified from ARM-PCR. Using its own MiXCR run on the multiplex PCR reads, TCRdb lists one record per CDR3 protein. The sample yields 98,000 or so distinct CDR3 sequences, about 80% seen once. General study findings and limits: Higher tumor TCR diversity was associated with shorter survival.

The CDR3 loop spans 14 amino acids. Germline V gene lookup returns CDR1 MNHEY and CDR2 SVGEGT. RNA was extracted from bulk tissue without any cell sorting. The normal lung tissue was taken more than 3 cm from the tumor edge. Concerning this clonotype: Its antigen remains unidentified. One junction end does not reproduce the germline sequence, and a read error may be involved.

This TCR came from a man aged 60 to 69 with small cell lung cancer. The gene calls are TRBV6-2 or TRBV6-3 and TRBJ2-3, with a tentative D call TRBD1 (5 bases). Sequences were obtained from distant non-tumor lung tissue. Here the CDR3 reads CARSYGAATDAQYF. DNA for the CDR3: TGTGCCAGAAGTTATGGGGCAGCCACAGATGCGCAGTATTTT.